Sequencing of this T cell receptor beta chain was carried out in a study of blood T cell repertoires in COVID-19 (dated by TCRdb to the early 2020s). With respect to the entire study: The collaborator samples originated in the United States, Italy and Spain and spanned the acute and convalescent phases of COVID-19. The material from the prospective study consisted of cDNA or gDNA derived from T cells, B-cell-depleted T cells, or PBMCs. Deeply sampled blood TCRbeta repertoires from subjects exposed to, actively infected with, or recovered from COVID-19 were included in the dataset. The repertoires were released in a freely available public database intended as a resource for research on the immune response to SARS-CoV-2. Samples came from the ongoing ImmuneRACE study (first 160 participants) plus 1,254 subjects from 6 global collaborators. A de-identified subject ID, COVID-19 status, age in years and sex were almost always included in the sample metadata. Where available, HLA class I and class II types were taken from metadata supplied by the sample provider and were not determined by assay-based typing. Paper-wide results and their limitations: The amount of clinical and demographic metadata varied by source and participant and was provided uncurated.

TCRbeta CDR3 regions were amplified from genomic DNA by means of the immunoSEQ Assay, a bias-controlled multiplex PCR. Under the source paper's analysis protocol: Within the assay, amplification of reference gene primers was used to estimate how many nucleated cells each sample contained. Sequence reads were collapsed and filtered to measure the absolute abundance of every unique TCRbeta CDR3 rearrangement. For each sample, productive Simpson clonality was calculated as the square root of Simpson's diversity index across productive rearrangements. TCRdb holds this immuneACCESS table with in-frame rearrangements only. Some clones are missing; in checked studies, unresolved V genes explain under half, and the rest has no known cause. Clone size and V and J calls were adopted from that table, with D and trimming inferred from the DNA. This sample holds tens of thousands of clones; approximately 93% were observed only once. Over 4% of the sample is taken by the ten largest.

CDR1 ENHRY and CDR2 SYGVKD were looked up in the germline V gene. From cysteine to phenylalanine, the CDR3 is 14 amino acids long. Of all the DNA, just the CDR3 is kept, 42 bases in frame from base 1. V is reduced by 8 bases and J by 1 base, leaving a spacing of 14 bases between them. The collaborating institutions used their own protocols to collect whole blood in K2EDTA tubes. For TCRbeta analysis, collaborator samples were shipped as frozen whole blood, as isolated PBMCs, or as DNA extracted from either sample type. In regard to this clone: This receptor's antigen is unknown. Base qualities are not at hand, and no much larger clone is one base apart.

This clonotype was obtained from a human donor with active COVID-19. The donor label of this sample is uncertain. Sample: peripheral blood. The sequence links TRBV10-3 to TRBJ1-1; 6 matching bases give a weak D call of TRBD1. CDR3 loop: CAIGPTGSNTEAFF. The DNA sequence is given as TGTGCCATCGGACCCACAGGGTCGAACACTGAAGCTTTCTTT.